This TCR beta chain was observed in a study of a mutant IDH1 vaccine in newly diagnosed glioma. As for the study in general: Averaging 40.4 years of age, treated patients were roughly 60% male and 37.5% female. Every participant had undergone radiotherapy, temozolomide, or both before, and most underwent both.

Libraries were prepared by immunoSEQ multiplex PCR; TCRdb keeps only in-frame clonotypes and omits some of them. This sample has tens of thousands of clones, with 75% to 85% found just once. About this clone itself: Its antigen is still unknown.

The germline V gene has CDR1 SQVTM and CDR2 ANQGSEA. Trimming at V came to 4 bases and at J to 2 bases, leaving 11 bases not matched to a gene. The CDR3 has 17 amino acids. Time point reported: week 5, during vaccination. Each dose delivered 300 ug of mutant IDH1 20-mer peptide subcutaneously with imiquimod. The specimen was PBMCs, collected from a glioma patient whose treatment included an IDH1 peptide vaccine. This receptor was obtained from a man aged 35-49 years with glioma. This chain links TRBV29-1 with TRBJ2-6; TRBD1 aligns across 7 bases. CDR3 in amino acids: CSVGGQKETPGANVLTF. The CDR3 nucleotides are TGCAGCGTTGGGGGACAGAAGGAGACTCCTGGGGCCAACGTCCTGACTTTC.